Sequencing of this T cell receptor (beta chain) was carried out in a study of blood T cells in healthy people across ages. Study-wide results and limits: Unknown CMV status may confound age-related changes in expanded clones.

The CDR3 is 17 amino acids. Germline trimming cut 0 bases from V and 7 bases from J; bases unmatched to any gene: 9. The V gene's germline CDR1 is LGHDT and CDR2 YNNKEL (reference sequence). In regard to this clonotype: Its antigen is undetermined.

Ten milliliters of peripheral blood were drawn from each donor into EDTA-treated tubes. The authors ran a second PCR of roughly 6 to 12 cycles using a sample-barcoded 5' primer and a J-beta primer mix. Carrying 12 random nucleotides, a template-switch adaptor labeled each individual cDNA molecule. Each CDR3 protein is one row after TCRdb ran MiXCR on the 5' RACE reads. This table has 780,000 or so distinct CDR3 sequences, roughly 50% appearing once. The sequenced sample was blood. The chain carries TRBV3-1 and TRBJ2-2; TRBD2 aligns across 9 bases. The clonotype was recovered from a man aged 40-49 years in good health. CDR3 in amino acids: CASSQDFSGGGVGELFF. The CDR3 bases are TGTGCCAGCAGCCAAGACTTTAGCGGGGGAGGAGTCGGGGAGCTGTTTTTT.